What follows are 20 T cell receptor beta chains derived from one specimen sequenced in a study of shared T cell receptors in the human thymus. Sequencing was performed with immunoSEQ multiplex PCR; in TCRdb, only in-frame clones are kept and a portion is missing. Here the sample spans about 380,000 clones, 95% being singletons. What was sequenced was thymocytes. The receptors originated from a human donor.

V and J are TRBV6-6 and TRBJ2-6; TRBD1 aligns across 7 bases. Germline loops: CDR1 MNHNY, CDR2 SVGAGI (reference sequence). This CDR3 comprises 16 residues. J was trimmed by 7 bases and V by 6 bases; bases with no gene match: 12. CDR3 sequence: CASRRRDREVANVLTF. DNA for the CDR3: TGTGCCAGCAGACGACGCGACAGGGAAGTTGCCAACGTCCTGACTTTC.

The rearrangement uses TRBV7-2 and TRBJ2-1; 7 positions match TRBD2. After removal of 7 bases from V and 8 bases from J, the junction contained 14 bases not matched to a gene. The CDR3 is 15 amino acids. Germline lookup yields CDR1 SGHTA and CDR2 FQGNSA. The CDR3 reads CASTWEGVLIHEQFF. CDR3 nucleotides: TGTGCCAGCACCTGGGAGGGAGTTCTTATCCATGAGCAGTTCTTC.

This chain connects TRBV7-9 to TRBJ1-1, with D uncertain. CDR3 length: 12 residues. V was pared by 1 base and J by 10 bases, with 10 bases between. Germline V gives CDR1 SEHNR, CDR2 FQNEAQ (reference sequence). The CDR3 is CASSLVDWGAFF. Written as DNA, the CDR3 is TGTGCCAGCAGCTTAGTGGACTGGGGAGCTTTCTTT.

The chain links TRBV7-9 to TRBJ2-2; D gene uncertain. CDR1 is SEHNR, CDR2 FQNEAQ, per germline (reference sequence). The CDR3 covers 14 residues. The ends were cut back, 2 bases at V and 4 bases at J, with 8 bases in the middle. Here the CDR3 DNA reads TGTGCCAGCAGCTTACTGGCGGTCACCGGGGAGCTGTTTTTT. Its protein product is CASSLLAVTGELFF. The full variable domain, its missing parts supplied by reference TRBV7-9 and TRBJ2-2, is DTGVSQNPRHKITKRGQNVTFRCDPISEHNRLYWYRQTLGQGPEFLTYFQNEAQLEKSRLLSDRFSAERPKGSFSTLEIQRTEQGDSAMYLCASSLLAVTGELFFGEGSRLTVL.

CDR3: CASKRPTGPSSSGNTIYF. The CDR3 bases are TGTGCCAGCAAAAGACCAACAGGGCCTTCTTCCTCTGGAAACACCATATATTTT. This chain uses TRBV28 with TRBJ1-3; D perhaps matches TRBD1 (6 bases). Germline V gives CDR1 MDHEN, CDR2 SYDVKM. V was cut by 7 bases and J by 0 bases, with 22 bases left in between. The length of the CDR3 is 18 residues.

The count of this clone is one. The J gene is TRBJ2-7, the V gene TRBV6-1, with D uncertain. Germline CDR1 is MNHNS and CDR2 is SASEGT. This CDR3 region has 13 residues. V lost 0 bases to trimming and J lost 3 bases, with 6 bases between them. The CDR3 is CASSEASNYEQYF. The CDR3 DNA reads as TGTGCCAGCAGTGAAGCATCGAACTACGAGCAGTACTTC.

The table lists this clone with a count of one. The CDR3 DNA reads TGTGCCAGCAGCTTGGGGGTTTGGGCTTCCCTCTACGAGCAGTACTTC. Translating it yields CASSLGVWASLYEQYF. The chain combines TRBV5-5 with TRBJ2-7; D is unresolved. The CDR3 is 16 residues long. Per germline, CDR1 SGHKS and CDR2 YYEKEE (reference sequence). With 0 bases removed from V and 3 bases from J, the gap between germline ends came to 16 bases.

The V gene is TRBV6-1, the J gene TRBJ2-1; the D call may be TRBD1 or TRBD2 (5 bases each). The V gene lost 5 bases and the J gene lost 9 bases, with 17 bases spanning the gap. Germline CDR1 MNHNS, CDR2 SASEGT. CDR3 size: 14 residues. The CDR3 DNA is TGTGCCAGCAGTTATGAGGGGCAAGAGAGTGAGCAGTTCTTC. Its translation is CASSYEGQESEQFF.

The V call is TRBV28, the J call TRBJ1-3, with 8 bases matching TRBD1. CDR1 is MDHEN, CDR2 SYDVKM, per germline. Germline trimming cut 5 bases from V and 0 bases from J; bases unmatched to any gene: 12. The CDR3 runs 18 residues. CDR3 residues: CASSTRTGSTFSGNTIYF. Written as DNA, the CDR3 is TGTGCCAGCAGTACTAGGACAGGGTCCACTTTCTCTGGAAACACCATATATTTT.

The gene calls are TRBV6-5 and TRBJ2-7, with TRBD1 matching 8 bases. The V gene end was trimmed by 0 bases and the J gene end by 10 bases; junction bases not matched to a gene: 5. This CDR3 is built from 13 residues. Germline CDR1 MNHEY, CDR2 SVGAGI. The CDR3 nucleotides are TGTGCCAGCAGTTACTCCAGGGGGCGAGTTCAGTACTTC. Its protein product is CASSYSRGRVQYF.

The V and J genes are TRBV29-1 and TRBJ1-5; 9 bases align to TRBD1. From germline, CDR1 is SQVTM and CDR2 ANQGSEA. The J segment lost 6 bases and the V segment lost 5 bases, leaving 8 bases of the junction unmatched. This CDR3 contains 14 residues. CDR3 in amino acids: CSVSNRGRGQPQHF. The CDR3, as DNA: TGCAGCGTTTCTAACAGGGGGCGAGGTCAGCCCCAGCATTTT.

This clone occurred a few times. The chain combines TRBV5-6 with TRBJ1-2; D gene unclear. Per germline, CDR1 SGHDT and CDR2 YYEEEE. This CDR3 region has 12 residues. The V end lost 4 bases, the J end lost 2 bases, and 6 bases lay between the germline ends. CDR3 sequence reads: CASSDKNYGYTF. In nucleotides, the CDR3 is TGTGCCAGCAGCGACAAAAACTATGGCTACACCTTC.

The genes are TRBV25-1 and TRBJ2-1; possible D gene TRBD1, 6 bases. In germline, CDR1 is MGHDK, CDR2 SYGVNS. This CDR3 comprises 15 residues. Trimming left V 3 bases short and J 1 base short, with 10 bases between. The CDR3 DNA reads TGTGCCAGCAGTGACCCAGGGGATTCCTACAATGAGCAGTTCTTC. Protein: CASSDPGDSYNEQFF.

The V and J genes are TRBV11-3 and TRBJ2-1; TRBD2 matches 7 bases. V lost 4 bases and J lost 7; bases outside the gene matches: 13. The CDR3 loop spans 16 amino acids. CDR1 and CDR2 (germline): SGHNT, YENEEA. This CDR3 reads CASSSDRDYSRNEQFF. The CDR3 DNA follows: TGTGCCAGCAGCTCCGACCGGGACTACTCAAGGAATGAGCAGTTCTTC.

V and J are TRBV9 and TRBJ1-3, with 9 nucleotides matching TRBD1. After removal of 4 bases from V and 4 bases from J, the junction contained 6 bases not matched to a gene. The length of the CDR3 is 15 residues. Per the germline V gene, CDR1 is SGDLS and CDR2 is YYNGEE. CDR3 loop: CASSKGQGTGNTIYF. The CDR3 coding sequence is TGTGCCAGCAGCAAGGGACAGGGTACCGGAAACACCATATATTTT.

J is TRBJ2-3 and V is TRBV4-2; D gene ambiguous. Germline V CDR1 and CDR2: LGHNA, YNFKEQ. Trimming cost V 1 base and J 1 base, with 12 bases left between them. CDR3 size: 16 residues. The CDR3 nucleotides read TGTGCCAGCAGCCAAGTGCTTCGAGCCCGCACAGATACGCAGTATTTT. Protein product: CASSQVLRARTDTQYF.

The chain uses TRBV18 and TRBJ2-7; tentatively, D is TRBD1 or TRBD2 (5 bases each). Trimming stripped 3 bases from V and 2 bases from J, with 11 bases between. This CDR3 has 14 residues. Germline CDR1 reads KGHSH; CDR2 reads LQKENI. The CDR3 sequence: CASSPDEGPYEQYF. CDR3 sequence (DNA): TGTGCCAGCTCACCCGATGAGGGGCCCTACGAGCAGTACTTC. Combining the CDR3 with reference TRBV18 and TRBJ2-7 gives the whole variable domain NAGVMQNPRHLVRRRGQEARLRCSPMKGHSHVYWYRQLPEEGLKFMVYLQKENIIDESGMPKERFSAEFPKEGPSILRIQQVVRGDSAAYFCASSPDEGPYEQYFGPGTRLTVT.

The chain combines TRBV5-1 with TRBJ2-2; maybe TRBD2 (6 bases). The CDR3 consists of 18 residues. Germline V gives CDR1 SGHRS, CDR2 YFSETQ. V gave up 0 bases and J gave up 0 bases, with 15 bases separating them. The CDR3 reads CASSLEWGGTSNTGELFF. The CDR3 nucleotides read TGCGCCAGCAGCTTGGAATGGGGCGGGACCTCGAACACCGGGGAGCTGTTTTTT.

The V call is TRBV6-5, the J call TRBJ2-3; D not resolved. V dropped 0 bases and J dropped 2 bases, with 9 bases sitting between them. In germline, CDR1 is MNHEY, CDR2 SVGAGI. The CDR3 has 15 amino acids. CDR3 nucleotides: TGTGCCAGCAGTTACTCGGGCTGGAACACAGATACGCAGTATTTT. Amino acid sequence: CASSYSGWNTDTQYF.

This chain uses TRBV19 with TRBJ1-4, with a possible D match to TRBD1 (5 bases). V lost 1 base to trimming and J lost 3 bases, with 12 bases between them. Germline CDR1 reads LNHDA; CDR2 reads SQIVND (reference sequence). The CDR3 extends over 16 amino acids. CDR3 sequence reads: CASSIGFTGANEKLFF. CDR3 coding DNA: TGTGCCAGTAGTATAGGATTTACGGGGGCTAATGAAAAACTGTTTTTT.